The 20 T cell receptor beta chains below were found in one sample sequenced in a study of blood T cell repertoires in COVID-19. Profiling relied on immunoSEQ multiplex PCR, and the TCRdb table lists in-frame clones only, not all of them. The table shows approximately 130,000 clones, with roughly 79% occurring only once. Material: peripheral blood. These receptors were collected from a human donor in a cohort sampled during active COVID-19.

This chain uses TRBV2 with TRBJ2-5; TRBD2 matches at 10 bases. V shed 5 bases, J shed 3 bases, and the junction held 6 bases outside the gene matches. CDR3 length: 15 amino acids. CDR1 and CDR2 from the germline V gene are SNHLY and FYNNEI. CDR3 in amino acids: CASSSGSGGEETQYF. CDR3 coding DNA: TGTGCCAGCAGTTCCGGGAGCGGGGGGGAAGAGACCCAGTACTTC.

V is TRBV6-5 and J is TRBJ1-1; D gene unclear. Trimming cost V 3 bases and J 1 base, with 12 bases left between them. The CDR3 has 15 residues. Looked up from germline, CDR1 is MNHEY and CDR2 is SVGAGI. The CDR3, as DNA: TGTGCCAGCAGTTATCTGCGGGCGGCGAACACTGAAGCTTTCTTT. It codes for CASSYLRAANTEAFF.

This chain uses TRBV4-1 with TRBJ2-3; 11 bases align to TRBD1. V trimming: 1 base; J trimming: 5 bases; junction bases outside the gene matches: 5. The CDR3 loop spans 16 amino acids. CDR1 and CDR2 from the germline V gene are MGHRA and YSYEKL. The chain's CDR3 is CASSQAGQGARDTQYF. The CDR3 coding sequence is TGCGCCAGCAGCCAAGCCGGACAGGGGGCGAGAGATACGCAGTATTTT.

V usage is TRBV7-9 and J usage is TRBJ1-2; D is ambiguous. Germline V gene data show CDR1 as SEHNR and CDR2 as FQNEAQ (reference sequence). The CDR3 covers 15 residues. Trimming cost V 7 bases and J 4 bases, with 19 bases left between them. In DNA, the CDR3 is TGTGCCAGCACCCCGAGGGCAGCAGACACCTATGGCTACACCTTC. It yields the protein CASTPRAADTYGYTF.

The gene calls are TRBV20-1 and TRBJ1-3, with 7 bases lining up with TRBD1. The CDR3 loop spans 14 amino acids. J gave up 1 base and V 3 bases, and 3 bases lay outside the gene matches. CDR1 is DFQATT and CDR2 is SNEGSKA in the germline V gene (reference sequence). CDR3 amino acids: CSASNRGSGNTIYF. CDR3 nucleotides: TGCAGTGCTAGTAACAGGGGATCTGGAAACACCATATATTTT.

Note on this clone: Different DNA sequences within this sample yield the same CDR3. The chain has TRBV19 and TRBJ1-2, with 7 positions matching TRBD1. Germline-derived CDR1 and CDR2 are LNHDA and SQIVND (reference sequence). The CDR3 is 14 residues long. J was trimmed by 4 bases and V by 4 bases; bases with no gene match: 6. CDR3 bases: TGTGCCAGTAGTACCGACAGGGAGGCCTATGGCTACACCTTC. This translates into CASSTDREAYGYTF.

This chain joins TRBV7-9 and TRBJ1-1, with TRBD1 matching 9 bases. Germline V gene sequence: CDR1 SEHNR, CDR2 FQNEAQ (reference sequence). Unmatched junction bases numbered 7, after V lost 6 bases and J lost 11 bases. CDR3 size: 12 residues. CDR3 in DNA: TGTGCCAGCAGTCAAGGGACAGGGTTCGCTTTCTTT. It codes for CASSQGTGFAFF.

The chain employs TRBV12-5 and TRBJ1-1; TRBD1 matches 11 bases. Unmatched junction bases numbered 1, after V lost 4 bases and J lost 0 bases. The CDR3 runs 15 residues. Germline loops: CDR1 LGHNT, CDR2 FRNRAP. This CDR3 is CASGWTGGVNTEAFF. The CDR3 region has the DNA TGTGCTAGTGGTTGGACAGGGGGCGTGAACACTGAAGCTTTCTTT.

The chain carries TRBV18 and TRBJ1-1; TRBD1 matches at 8 bases. J lost 9 bases, V lost 6 bases, and 9 bases had no gene match. From germline, CDR1 is KGHSH and CDR2 LQKENI. This CDR3 region has 13 residues. In DNA, the CDR3 is TGTGCCAGCTCTACGGTGACAGGGGAAAAAGCTTTCTTT. Protein: CASSTVTGEKAFF.

This clone was detected only a few times. V usage is TRBV6-2 or TRBV6-3 and J usage is TRBJ2-6; 9 bases are a match to TRBD2. This CDR3 comprises 19 residues. CDR1 and CDR2 from the germline V gene are MNHEY and SVGEGT. The J segment lost 0 bases and the V segment lost 4 bases, leaving 10 bases of the junction unmatched. CDR3 bases: TGTGCCAGCAGTTTCGTCTTAGCGGGAGCTTTCTCTGGGGCCAACGTCCTGACTTTC. Its protein product is CASSFVLAGAFSGANVLTF.

The chain carries TRBV7-3 and TRBJ1-1; D gene ambiguous. V gave up 3 bases and J gave up 1 base, with 6 bases separating them. Germline CDR1 SGHTA, CDR2 FQGTGA. The CDR3 length is 13 residues. The CDR3 nucleotides read TGTGCCAGCAGCTTGGAGGGGAACACTGAAGCTTTCTTT. Translating it yields CASSLEGNTEAFF.

The chain recombines TRBV6-2 or TRBV6-3 with TRBJ2-7, with no clear D. The CDR3 is 14 residues long. CDR1 is MNHEY, CDR2 SVGEGT, per germline. V lost 2 bases and J 3 bases, leaving 11 bases between the germline ends. CDR3 nucleotide sequence: TGTGCCAGCAGTTACCTCGGCAGAGGCTACGAGCAGTACTTC. Its translation: CASSYLGRGYEQYF.

The J gene is TRBJ2-3, the V gene TRBV19; TRBD1 matches at 9 bases. Germline V CDR1 and CDR2: LNHDA, SQIVND (reference sequence). The CDR3 consists of 15 residues. Unmatched junction bases numbered 9, after V lost 5 bases and J lost 6 bases. The CDR3 loop reads CASSRDRDSSDTQYF. As DNA, the CDR3 is TGTGCCAGTAGTCGGGACAGGGATTCTTCGGATACGCAGTATTTT.

The gene calls are TRBV28 and TRBJ1-2; 9 bases are a match to TRBD1. Trimming took 0 bases from V and 7 from J; bases not matched to a gene: 6. The germline gives CDR1 MDHEN, CDR2 SYDVKM. The CDR3 length is 15 residues. The CDR3 coding sequence is TGTGCCAGCAGTTTATGGGGACAGGGATGGAGTGGCTACACCTTC. The encoded protein is CASSLWGQGWSGYTF.

V is TRBV5-4 and J is TRBJ1-2; a possible D gene is TRBD1 (5 bases). CDR1 and CDR2 (germline): SGHNT, YYREEE (reference sequence). Deletions cut 3 bases from V and 2 bases from J, with 8 bases between. The CDR3 totals 13 residues. This CDR3 is CASSSRANYGYTF. The CDR3, as DNA: TGTGCCAGCAGCTCCAGGGCCAACTATGGCTACACCTTC.

The genes are TRBV28 and TRBJ2-7; D might be TRBD2 (7 bases). V was cut by 8 bases and J by 7 bases, with 21 bases left in between. Germline values: CDR1 MDHEN, CDR2 SYDVKM. This CDR3 comprises 14 residues. The CDR3 is CASLEAGALREQYF. The CDR3 DNA is TGTGCCAGCCTGGAGGCGGGGGCCCTGCGGGAGCAGTACTTC.

The table lists this clone with a count of one. The rearrangement uses TRBV30 and TRBJ2-3; TRBD1 might be the D (5 bases). The CDR3 covers 14 residues. The ends were cut back, 0 bases at V and 3 bases at J, with 10 bases in the middle. Germline lookup yields CDR1 GTSNPN and CDR2 SVGIG (reference sequence). CDR3 region: CAWSVRRGTDTQYF. The CDR3 region has the DNA TGTGCCTGGAGTGTACGTAGGGGAACAGATACGCAGTATTTT. Full variable domain (remainder filled in from reference TRBV30 and TRBJ2-3): SQTIHQWPATLVQPVGSPLSLECTVEGTSNPNLYWYRQAAGRGLQLLFYSVGIGQISSEVPQNLSASRPQDRQFILSSKKLLLSDSGFYLCAWSVRRGTDTQYFGPGTRLTVL.

The J gene is TRBJ2-1, the V gene TRBV5-1; a weak D match, TRBD2 (6 bases). CDR1 and CDR2 from the germline V gene are SGHRS and YFSETQ. CDR3 length equals 16 residues. V was shortened by 0 bases and J by 0 bases, with 10 bases between the two germline ends. As DNA, the CDR3 is TGCGCCAGCAGCTTGGCGGGGGAACACTCCTACAATGAGCAGTTCTTC. It yields the protein CASSLAGEHSYNEQFF.

The rearrangement uses TRBV6-5 and TRBJ1-2; possibly TRBD1 for D (6 bases). CDR1 and CDR2 from the germline V gene are MNHEY and SVGAGI. This CDR3 contains 13 residues. Deletions cut 4 bases from V and 5 bases from J, with 11 bases between. CDR3 loop: CASSSGTPYGYTF. The CDR3 coding sequence is TGTGCCAGCAGTTCCGGGACACCTTATGGCTACACCTTC.

The rearrangement uses TRBV30 and TRBJ1-2; D perhaps matches TRBD1 (5 bases). This CDR3 has 13 amino acids. Trimming shortened V by 0 bases and J by 4 bases, and 9 bases separated the two germline ends. Germline V gene sequence: CDR1 GTSNPN, CDR2 SVGIG (reference sequence). CDR3 in DNA: TGTGCCTGGAGTGTGCAGGGAACCTATGGCTACACCTTC. Protein product: CAWSVQGTYGYTF.